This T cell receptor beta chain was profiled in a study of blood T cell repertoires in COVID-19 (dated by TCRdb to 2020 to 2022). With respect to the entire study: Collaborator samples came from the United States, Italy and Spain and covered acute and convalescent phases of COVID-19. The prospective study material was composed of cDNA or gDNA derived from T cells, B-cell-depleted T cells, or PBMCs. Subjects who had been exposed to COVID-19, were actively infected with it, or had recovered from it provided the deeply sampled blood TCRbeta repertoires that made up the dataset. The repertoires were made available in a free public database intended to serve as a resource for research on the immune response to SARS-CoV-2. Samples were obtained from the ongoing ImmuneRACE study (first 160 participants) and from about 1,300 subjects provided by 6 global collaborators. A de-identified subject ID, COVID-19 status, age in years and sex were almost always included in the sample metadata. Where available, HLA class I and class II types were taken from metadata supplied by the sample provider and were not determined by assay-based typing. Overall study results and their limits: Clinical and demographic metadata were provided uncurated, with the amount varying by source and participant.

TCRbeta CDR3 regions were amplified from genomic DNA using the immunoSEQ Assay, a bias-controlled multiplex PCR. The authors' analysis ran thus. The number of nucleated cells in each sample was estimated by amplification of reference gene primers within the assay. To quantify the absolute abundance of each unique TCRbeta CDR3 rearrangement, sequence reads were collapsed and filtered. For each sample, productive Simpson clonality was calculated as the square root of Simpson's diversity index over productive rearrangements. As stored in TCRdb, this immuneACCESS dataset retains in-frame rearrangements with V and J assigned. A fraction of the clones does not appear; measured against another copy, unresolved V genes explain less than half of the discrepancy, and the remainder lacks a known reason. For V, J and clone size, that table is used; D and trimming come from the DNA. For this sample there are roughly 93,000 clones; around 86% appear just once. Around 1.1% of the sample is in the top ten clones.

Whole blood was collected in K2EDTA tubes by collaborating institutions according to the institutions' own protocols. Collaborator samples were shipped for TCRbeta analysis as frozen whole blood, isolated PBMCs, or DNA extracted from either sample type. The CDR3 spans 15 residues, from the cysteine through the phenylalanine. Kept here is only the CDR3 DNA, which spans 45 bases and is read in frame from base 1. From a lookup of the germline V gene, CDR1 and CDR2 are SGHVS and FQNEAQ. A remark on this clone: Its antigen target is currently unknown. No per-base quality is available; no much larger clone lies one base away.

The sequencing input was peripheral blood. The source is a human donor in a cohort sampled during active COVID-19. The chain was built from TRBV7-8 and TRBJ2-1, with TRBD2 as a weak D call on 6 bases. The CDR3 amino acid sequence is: CASAFLGGSYNEQFF. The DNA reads TGTGCGTCAGCCTTCTTGGGGGGCTCCTACAATGAGCAGTTCTTC.